A single T cell receptor (beta chain) is shown here with its context. Antigen unknown. A read error may explain this, as a much larger clone is one base away. The record originates from a study of CD8 T cells in ankylosing spondylitis. Study-wide points: There was a TCR beta motif, made of several highly homologous variants, that appeared characteristic of ankylosing spondylitis blood. Within peripheral blood, clones linked to disease were CD8+ and relatively rare. There was reportedly significant enrichment of clones that were disease-linked in matched ankylosing spondylitis synovial fluid.

TCRdb used MiXCR to reprocess the 5' RACE reads, holding one entry per CDR3 protein. The table records some 95,000 distinct CDR3 sequences, about 8.1% of them present only once. The CDR3 spans 14 residues. Trimming cost V 3 bases and J 8 bases; bases outside gene matches: 11. Germline V gives CDR1 DFQATT, CDR2 SNEGSKA (reference sequence). The receptor was derived from a male donor with ankylosing spondylitis or in good health (not recorded which). Specimen: blood, either unsorted or a sorted T cell fraction (not recorded which). V is TRBV20-1 and J is TRBJ1-2; TRBD1 matches 8 bases. Here the CDR3 reads CSASPGRGLRGYTF. The CDR3 DNA is TGCAGTGCTAGTCCGGGCAGGGGGCTGAGGGGCTACACCTTC.